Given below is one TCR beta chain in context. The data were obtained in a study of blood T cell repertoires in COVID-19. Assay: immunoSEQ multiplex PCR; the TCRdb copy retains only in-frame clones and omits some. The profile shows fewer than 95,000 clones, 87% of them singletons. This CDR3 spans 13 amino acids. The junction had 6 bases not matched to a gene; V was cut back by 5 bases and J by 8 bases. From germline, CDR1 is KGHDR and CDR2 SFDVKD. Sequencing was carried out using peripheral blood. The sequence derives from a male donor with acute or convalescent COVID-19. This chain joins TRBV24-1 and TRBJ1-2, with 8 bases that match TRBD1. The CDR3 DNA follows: TGTGCCACCAGTGCCAGGGGGCAGTTGGGCTACACCTTC. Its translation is CATSARGQLGYTF.